This T cell receptor beta chain was observed in a study of T cells in Graves' hyperthyroidism and ophthalmopathy. The CDR3 sequence is 13 residues long. Germline V gene sequence: CDR1 SGHRS, CDR2 YFSETQ. Amplification of TCR beta CDR3 regions used RNA as the template. Initially, a first-round RT-PCR of the TCR CDR3 employed the HTBI primer set. From the multiplex PCR reads, TCRdb called clonotypes with MiXCR, one entry per CDR3 protein. The sample lists around 400,000 distinct CDR3 sequences, around 15% occurring once. General observations from the study: Model output signaled ophthalmopathy a median about seven months ahead of onset. In blood, most of the thyroid clonotypes expanded above 0.001 were also present.

This clonotype was seen ten or more times. The antigen is undetermined. One junction end does not reproduce the germline sequence, and a read error may be involved. Individuals with ophthalmopathy presented a Clinical Activity Score of at least 3, a NOSPECS grade of at least 4 and a duration under 3 months. The authors obtained PBMCs from roughly 10 ml of fresh peripheral blood. The gene calls are TRBV5-1 and TRBJ2-5, with D perhaps TRBD2 (5 bases). The specimen sequenced was blood. This TCR was sampled from a woman aged 55-70 years with Graves' ophthalmopathy. The CDR3 sequence: CASSFGGQETQYF. For the CDR3, the DNA is TGTGCCAGCAGCTTTGGAGGCCAAGAGACCCAGTACTTC. Combining the CDR3 with reference TRBV5-1 and TRBJ2-5 gives the whole variable domain KAGVTQTPRYLIKTRGQQVTLSCSPISGHRSVSWYQQTPGQGLQFLFEYFSETQRNKGNFPGRFSGRQFSNSRSEMNVSTLELGDSALYLCASSFGGQETQYFGPGTRLLVL.